This T cell receptor (beta chain) was captured in a study of blood T cell repertoires in COVID-19. V lost 1 base and J lost 4, with 14 bases in between. CDR1 SGHDN and CDR2 FVKESK come from the germline V gene. This CDR3 is 15 amino acids long. TCRdb's table, derived via immunoSEQ multiplex PCR, lists solely in-frame clones and lacks some. The sample records over 350,000 clones, roughly 89% being singletons. The sequenced material came from peripheral blood. This receptor was taken from a woman under 40 with active or convalescent COVID-19. This chain uses TRBV14 with TRBJ2-7; no clear D. This chain's CDR3 is CASSQGRQVFYEQYF. The CDR3 nucleotides are TGTGCCAGCAGCCAAGGGCGCCAGGTGTTTTACGAGCAGTACTTC.